A single sample gave rise to the 26 T cell receptor beta chains below, sequenced in a study of beta chain features in type 1 diabetes. Sequenced material consisted of expressed TCRB transcripts (all of the isolated RNA was reverse transcribed). This table comes from immunoSEQ multiplex PCR, and its TCRdb copy is limited to in-frame clones, with some not included. The sample lists a few hundred thousand clones; about 14% were seen once. Sequenced sample: central memory CD4+ T cells from blood. These receptors came from a man aged 30 to 39 in good health.

This clone came up a few times. The chain couples TRBV9 to TRBJ2-2; D may be TRBD2 (5 bases). The germline V and J ends were trimmed by 5 bases and 5 bases, with 13 bases remaining between them. This CDR3 comprises 14 residues. Germline V gives CDR1 SGDLS, CDR2 YYNGEE. In DNA, the CDR3 is TGTGCCAGCAGTTTATTCAGAGGGACCGGGGAGCTGTTTTTT. Amino acid sequence: CASSLFRGTGELFF.

The chain links TRBV6-6 to TRBJ2-3, with TRBD1 as a possible D gene (5 bases). The CDR3 runs to 11 residues. The germline CDR1 and CDR2 sequences are MNHNY and SVGAGI (reference sequence). With 8 bases removed from V and 7 bases from J, the gap between germline ends came to 10 bases. This CDR3 is CASGTGNTQYF. The CDR3 nucleotides read TGTGCCAGCGGTACAGGAAATACGCAGTATTTT.

This clone showed up many times. The chain carries TRBV6-6 and TRBJ1-5; no clear D gene. The CDR3 runs to 11 residues. V gave up 6 bases and J gave up 9 bases, with 9 bases separating them. Germline loops: CDR1 MNHNY, CDR2 SVGAGI (reference sequence). The CDR3 sequence: CASSQDGPQHF. DNA of the CDR3: TGTGCCAGCAGCCAAGATGGGCCCCAGCATTTT.

The chain carries TRBV6-6 and TRBJ1-4; TRBD1 is a possible D gene (5 bases). Trimming removed 6 bases at V and 1 base at J, with 12 bases between. The length of the CDR3 is 15 residues. The germline V gene has CDR1 MNHNY and CDR2 SVGAGI (reference sequence). The CDR3 DNA reads TGTGCCAGCAGGACCCCAGGGAGAACTAATGAAAAACTGTTTTTT. Translated: CASRTPGRTNEKLFF.

This chain joins TRBV19 and TRBJ1-1; D gene ambiguous. Germline V lookup: CDR1 LNHDA, CDR2 SQIVND (reference sequence). Trimming stripped 4 bases from V and 1 base from J, with 7 bases between. CDR3 length equals 13 residues. Here the CDR3 DNA reads TGTGCCAGTAGTAGCCAGAAGAACACTGAAGCTTTCTTT. This codes for CASSSQKNTEAFF.

This clone was seen at least ten times. J is TRBJ2-1 and V is TRBV18; TRBD2 agrees at 7 bases. V lost 6 bases, J lost 0 bases, and 5 bases stayed unmatched. Germline values: CDR1 KGHSH, CDR2 LQKENI. CDR3 length: 15 amino acids. DNA for the CDR3: TGTGCCAGCTCGTCGGGCGGGAGCTCCTACAATGAGCAGTTCTTC. As protein: CASSSGGSSYNEQFF.

Worth noting for this clone: In the same sample, other DNA sequences code for this CDR3. This chain joins TRBV29-1 and TRBJ2-5; the D gene is possibly TRBD2 (5 bases). The CDR3 consists of 12 residues. Germline assignment: CDR1 SQVTM and CDR2 ANQGSEA. Trimming stripped 3 bases from V and 4 bases from J, with 9 bases between. CDR3 region: CSVDRGGETQYF. DNA for the CDR3: TGCAGCGTTGACCGGGGTGGAGAGACCCAGTACTTC.

This clone was counted ten times or more. CDR3 region: CASSPTTGGELFF. The CDR3 DNA sequence: TGTGCCAGCAGCCCAACTACGGGCGGGGAGCTGTTTTTT. The chain carries TRBV5-4 and TRBJ2-2; no reliable D call. Between the trimmed V and J ends, which lost 4 bases and 7 bases, there was a span of 11 bases. From germline, CDR1 is SGHNT and CDR2 YYREEE (reference sequence). The CDR3 length is 13 residues.

The V call is TRBV7-2, the J call TRBJ1-2; 7 bases map to TRBD1. With V trimmed by 0 bases and J by 7 bases, 5 bases remained unmatched. The length of the CDR3 is 14 residues. Germline V gene lookup returns CDR1 SGHTA and CDR2 FQGNSA. CDR3 coding DNA: TGTGCCAGCAGCTTAGCCCGGGACAGTGGTGGCTACACCTTC. It encodes CASSLARDSGGYTF.

This rearrangement joins TRBV5-6 to TRBJ1-2; D unclear. CDR1 is SGHDT, CDR2 YYEEEE, per germline. This CDR3 spans 12 amino acids. Trimming cost V 0 bases and J 7 bases, with 7 bases left between them. DNA for the CDR3: TGTGCCAGCAGCTTGGCCGTAAGTGGCTACACCTTC. Protein: CASSLAVSGYTF. Full variable domain (rest looked up from reference TRBV5-6 and TRBJ1-2): DAGVTQSPTHLIKTRGQQVTLRCSPKSGHDTVSWYQQALGQGPQFIFQYYEEEERQRGNFPDRFSGHQFPNYSSELNVNALLLGDSALYLCASSLAVSGYTFGSGTRLTVV.

The chain combines TRBV19 with TRBJ1-4; D gene uncertain. Germline lookup yields CDR1 LNHDA and CDR2 SQIVND (reference sequence). CDR3 length equals 16 residues. Trimming stripped 5 bases from V and 5 bases from J, with 18 bases between. The CDR3 loop reads CASSSGLAGWNEKLFF. The CDR3 coding sequence is TGTGCCAGTAGTTCAGGACTAGCGGGGTGGAATGAAAAACTGTTTTTT.

This clone was observed a handful of times. This chain joins TRBV29-1 and TRBJ2-3; 11 nucleotides align to TRBD1. CDR3 length equals 13 residues. J lost 4 bases, V lost 8 bases, and 5 bases had no gene match. Germline V gene data show CDR1 as SQVTM and CDR2 as ANQGSEA. The CDR3 is CSLGQGASDTQYF. CDR3 coding DNA: TGCAGCCTTGGACAGGGGGCCTCAGATACGCAGTATTTT.

This sequence joins TRBV29-1 and TRBJ2-7; D possibly corresponds to TRBD1 (5 bases). The CDR3 length is 13 residues. V gave up 1 base and J gave up 3 bases, with 10 bases separating them. Looked up from germline, CDR1 is SQVTM and CDR2 is ANQGSEA. The CDR3 DNA reads as TGCAGCGTTGAAGGGGCAGGGTTCTACGAGCAGTACTTC. Protein product: CSVEGAGFYEQYF.

V usage is TRBV6-1 and J usage is TRBJ1-1, with TRBD1 identical over 7 bases. Germline V lookup: CDR1 MNHNS, CDR2 SASEGT. J was trimmed by 6 bases and V by 5 bases; bases with no gene match: 6. The length of the CDR3 is 13 residues. CDR3: CASSHAQGAEAFF. The CDR3 nucleotides read TGTGCCAGCAGTCACGCTCAGGGGGCTGAAGCTTTCTTT.

The genes are TRBV15 and TRBJ1-6; no firm D call. The CDR3 consists of 12 residues. From germline, CDR1 is LNHNV and CDR2 YYDKDF (reference sequence). The ends were cut back, 6 bases at V and 8 bases at J, with 8 bases in the middle. The chain's CDR3 is CATSGGDSPLHF. The CDR3 region has the DNA TGTGCCACCAGTGGCGGGGATTCACCCCTCCACTTT.

The chain carries TRBV5-1 and TRBJ2-5; 7 bases are shared with TRBD1. Germline trimming cut 1 base from V and 3 bases from J; bases unmatched to any gene: 6. The length of the CDR3 is 15 residues. From germline, CDR1 is SGHRS and CDR2 YFSETQ. The DNA for the CDR3 is TGCGCCAGCAGCTTGCAGGGCCAGGGGGAAGAGACCCAGTACTTC. Translation: CASSLQGQGEETQYF.

V usage is TRBV29-1 and J usage is TRBJ1-1; D unclear. The length of the CDR3 is 13 residues. Between the trimmed V and J ends, which lost 8 bases and 6 bases, there was a span of 19 bases. From germline, CDR1 is SQVTM and CDR2 ANQGSEA. CDR3 in DNA: TGCAGCTCCCGGCTCGGGATCTCCCCTGAAGCTTTCTTT. Translation: CSSRLGISPEAFF.

This clone has a handful of counts. The chain is built from TRBV27 and TRBJ1-2; no clear D gene. The V and J ends lost 0 bases and 8 bases respectively, with 16 bases between them. The V gene's germline CDR1 is MNHEY and CDR2 SMNVEV (reference sequence). The CDR3 totals 15 residues. The CDR3, as DNA: TGTGCCAGCAGTTTATCCCCTCGGTTTGGCCAAGGCTACACCTTC. This codes for CASSLSPRFGQGYTF.

The sample holds a few counts of this clone. This sequence joins TRBV4-3 and TRBJ1-2, with a weak D call TRBD1 (5 bases). Trimming took 1 base from V and 4 from J, leaving 7 bases between them. This CDR3 contains 13 residues. Germline V CDR1 and CDR2: LGHNA, YSLEER. The CDR3 loop is CASSQVDSYGYTF. CDR3 bases: TGCGCCAGCAGCCAAGTCGACAGCTATGGCTACACCTTC.

In its sample, this clone was seen a few times. The rearrangement joins TRBV29-1 to TRBJ1-1; 10 bases are shared with TRBD1. Germline CDR1 is SQVTM and CDR2 is ANQGSEA. The junction had 16 bases not matched to a gene; V was cut back by 4 bases and J by 11 bases. This CDR3 spans 15 amino acids. The CDR3 DNA follows: TGCAGCGTTGTTCTGACAGGGGGCGCGTCGGGAATCGCTTTCTTT. Residues: CSVVLTGGASGIAFF.

This clone showed up just a few times. CDR3 coding DNA: TGTGCCAGCAGTGACAAATTCAGGGGGGGCTACACCTTC. This gives the protein CASSDKFRGGYTF. The gene calls are TRBV25-1 and TRBJ1-2, with 7 bases that match TRBD1. This CDR3 region has 13 residues. With 3 bases clipped from V and 8 bases from J, the junction kept 6 bases outside the gene matches. Germline V lookup: CDR1 MGHDK, CDR2 SYGVNS.

Concerning this clone: A junction boundary mismatches the germline segment, possibly from a read error. This chain joins TRBV6-5 and TRBJ2-1; 8 bases fit TRBD2. The CDR3 consists of 14 residues. CDR1 and CDR2 (germline): MNHEY, SVGAGI. The CDR3 protein is CASSPRGGYNQQFF. For the CDR3, the DNA is TGTGCCAGCAGTCCCCGGGGGGGTTACAATCAGCAGTTCTTC.

V usage is TRBV9 and J usage is TRBJ2-3, with a tentative D call TRBD2 (5 bases). Per the germline V gene, CDR1 is SGDLS and CDR2 is YYNGEE. Trimming pared 5 bases from V and 2 bases from J, leaving 15 bases between. The CDR3 is 15 amino acids. In DNA, the CDR3 is TGTGCCAGCAGACGAGGACTGAGAGACACAGATACGCAGTATTTT. Its protein is CASRRGLRDTDTQYF.

CDR3 in amino acids: CASSPRGSSGIRIQNEQFF. The CDR3 DNA reads TGTGCCAGCAGCCCACGGGGGTCTAGCGGGATTCGCATACAGAATGAGCAGTTCTTC. This sequence joins TRBV7-8 and TRBJ2-1, with 9 positions matching TRBD2. Trimming removed 5 bases from V and 7 bases from J; junction bases left unmatched: 21. From germline, CDR1 is SGHVS and CDR2 FQNEAQ. The CDR3 consists of 19 residues.

This clone has just a few counts. Since no conserved phenylalanine or tryptophan closes the CDR3, a read error is the likely cause. The DNA is omitted, as the CDR3 cannot be located on it reliably, and the CDR3 follows TCRdb's listing. The chain uses TRBV27 and TRBJ2-7; the DNA was not compared with TRBD2, the D call given in the table. Per germline, CDR1 MNHEY and CDR2 SMNVEV (reference sequence). From its first to its last residue, the CDR3 has 12 amino acids. CDR3 protein: CASSTSSGIEWL.

The table lists this clone with a few counts. CDR3 sequence reads: CASSIEGTKGNTIYF. For the CDR3, the DNA is TGTGCCAGTAGTATTGAGGGCACAAAAGGAAACACCATATATTTT. The rearrangement links TRBV19 to TRBJ1-3, with D unresolved. Germline V gene data show CDR1 as LNHDA and CDR2 as SQIVND (reference sequence). The CDR3 contains 15 residues. V shed 3 bases and J shed 4 bases, with 13 bases lying between them.